The 22 T cell receptor beta chains below come from one sample, sequenced in a study of early T cells in non-severe SARS-CoV-2 infection. TCRdb independently ran MiXCR on the 5' RACE reads; one entry per CDR3 protein. The data show tens of thousands of distinct CDR3 sequences, 11% seen once. The specimen sequenced was whole blood. The receptors come from an adult who was a healthcare worker with PCR-confirmed SARS-CoV-2 infection or an uninfected control (not recorded which).

This clonotype was recorded only once. The chain links TRBV7-9 to TRBJ2-7, with 9 bases aligning to TRBD1. This CDR3 has 16 amino acids. Per the germline V gene, CDR1 is SEHNR and CDR2 is FQNEAQ (reference sequence). V was clipped by 5 bases and J by 2 bases; unmatched bases: 10. Here the CDR3 DNA reads TGTGCCAGCAGCCCCCCCGCCAGGACAGGGGCCTACGAGCAGTACTTC. Amino acid sequence: CASSPPARTGAYEQYF.

This clonotype occurred a few times. The chain recombines TRBV7-2 with TRBJ2-7; TRBD2 aligns across 8 bases. The length of the CDR3 is 14 residues. In germline, CDR1 is SGHTA, CDR2 FQGNSA. V shed 5 bases, J shed 4 bases, and the junction held 7 bases outside the gene matches. Here the CDR3 reads CASSRLAGPYEQYF. The DNA for the CDR3 is TGTGCCAGCAGCCGATTAGCGGGGCCGTACGAGCAGTACTTC.

This rearrangement joins TRBV12-5 to TRBJ2-1; D is undetermined. The CDR3 sequence is 14 residues long. Trimming took off 0 bases at V and 7 bases at J, with 10 bases between the two ends. CDR1 is LGHNT, CDR2 FRNRAP, per germline. The CDR3 is CASGLVPPVNEQFF. In DNA, the CDR3 is TGTGCTAGTGGTTTGGTACCTCCAGTGAATGAGCAGTTCTTC.

There are many counts of this clonotype. The rearrangement joins TRBV13 to TRBJ2-7; 11 bases align to TRBD2. This CDR3 is 19 amino acids long. The germline V gene has CDR1 PRHDT and CDR2 FYEKMQ (reference sequence). The trim removed 2 bases at V and 0 bases at J, leaving 12 bases unmatched. CDR3 bases: TGTGCCAGCAGCTTAATCACTGGACTAGCGGGTGCCCGCTCCTACGAGCAGTACTTC. Protein product: CASSLITGLAGARSYEQYF.

In this sample, this clonotype turned up many times. This chain uses TRBV7-8 with TRBJ2-7; TRBD2 agrees at 9 bases. Trimming removed 2 bases from V and 2 bases from J; junction bases left unmatched: 7. Germline V gene sequence: CDR1 SGHVS, CDR2 FQNEAQ. The CDR3 length is 16 residues. The CDR3 spells CASSLHSTSGPYEQYF. Here the CDR3 DNA reads TGTGCCAGCAGCTTACACTCGACTAGCGGACCCTACGAGCAGTACTTC.

Ten or more counts support this clonotype. The chain combines TRBV6-5 with TRBJ2-1; 7 nucleotides line up with TRBD1. The CDR3 runs to 14 residues. The V gene's germline CDR1 is MNHEY and CDR2 SVGAGI. Trimming cost V 7 bases and J 7 bases; bases outside gene matches: 10. DNA of the CDR3: TGTGCCAGCACTCGGGACAGTCTCGGGAATGAGCAGTTCTTC. Its protein product is CASTRDSLGNEQFF.

This clonotype came up many times. V usage is TRBV5-5 and J usage is TRBJ1-3, with D uncertain. Germline CDR1 SGHKS, CDR2 YYEKEE (reference sequence). Trimming shortened V by 7 bases and J by 0 bases, and 11 bases separated the two germline ends. The CDR3 loop spans 14 amino acids. DNA of the CDR3: TGTGCCAGCCGGATCTTAGGCTCTGGAAACACCATATATTTT. It specifies CASRILGSGNTIYF.

This clonotype was picked up many times. This chain's CDR3 is CASGDNNQPQHF. CDR3 nucleotides: TGTGCCAGCGGGGATAACAATCAGCCCCAGCATTTT. J is TRBJ1-5 and V is TRBV6-5; the D is unclear. The CDR3 runs to 12 residues. From germline, CDR1 is MNHEY and CDR2 SVGAGI. The V end lost 8 bases, the J end lost 3 bases, and 8 bases lay between the germline ends.

The V and J genes are TRBV3-1 and TRBJ2-5, with 13 bases that match TRBD2. The CDR3 totals 17 residues. The V gene's germline CDR1 is LGHDT and CDR2 YNNKEL (reference sequence). V gave up 6 bases and J gave up 5 bases; unmatched junction bases: 12. CDR3 sequence: CASSLSTRLAGGETQYF. The CDR3 coding sequence is TGTGCCAGCAGTCTCTCTACTCGACTAGCGGGAGGTGAGACCCAGTACTTC.

This clonotype has only a few counts. The chain recombines TRBV7-9 with TRBJ2-5; 11 bases fit TRBD2. CDR1 and CDR2 (germline): SEHNR, FQNEAQ (reference sequence). V was pared by 5 bases and J by 4 bases, with 6 bases of the junction left unmatched. The length of the CDR3 is 15 residues. The CDR3, as DNA: TGTGCCAGCAGCCGAACTAGCGGGAGAGGAGAGACCCAGTACTTC. It translates to CASSRTSGRGETQYF.

This clonotype was detected only a few times. This chain connects TRBV2 to TRBJ1-4, with D maybe TRBD1 (6 bases). The CDR3 is 15 residues long. V lost 7 bases to trimming and J lost 0 bases, with 12 bases between them. Germline V lookup: CDR1 SNHLY, CDR2 FYNNEI. The CDR3 DNA reads TGTGCCAGCACTTTAGGACAGACAACTAATGAAAAACTGTTTTTT. Its protein is CASTLGQTTNEKLFF.

This clonotype was recorded at least ten times. This chain links TRBV7-2 with TRBJ2-7; 7 bases line up with TRBD2. Germline lookup yields CDR1 SGHTA and CDR2 FQGNSA. The CDR3 sequence is 16 residues long. Losses at the gene ends were 4 bases for V and 2 bases for J; bases not matched to a gene: 11. CDR3 protein: CASSWVGSGQTYEQYF. CDR3 bases: TGTGCCAGCAGCTGGGTGGGTAGCGGGCAAACCTACGAGCAGTACTTC.

In this sample, this clonotype turned up a few times. One end of the junction varies from germline; a read error may be responsible. This sequence joins TRBV7-7 and TRBJ2-7; D is perhaps TRBD2 (5 bases). CDR1 is SSHAT and CDR2 is FNYEAQ in the germline V gene (reference sequence). There are 17 residues in the CDR3. The CDR3 sequence is CASSPGLRRAFSYEQYF. As DNA, the CDR3 is TGTGCTAGCAGCCCTGGCTTAAGGCGGGCCTTCTCCTACGAGCAGTACTTC.

This clonotype was counted at least ten times. CDR3 nucleotides: TGTGCCAGCAGCCTGGACGGGCGCTCTGGAAACACCATATATTTT. It yields the protein CASSLDGRSGNTIYF. The rearrangement joins TRBV11-1 to TRBJ1-3; D remains unclear. The CDR3 is 15 residues long. CDR1 is SGHAT, CDR2 FQDESV, per germline (reference sequence). V was clipped by 5 bases and J by 0 bases, with 11 bases between them.

The chain links TRBV7-6 to TRBJ2-7, with 11 bases that match TRBD1. CDR3 length: 16 residues. With V trimmed by 6 bases and J by 2 bases, 9 bases remained unmatched. Germline V gene data show CDR1 as SGHVS and CDR2 as FNYEAQ. CDR3: CASSPVGTGGTYEQYF. The CDR3 nucleotides are TGTGCCAGCAGTCCCGTCGGGACAGGGGGGACCTACGAGCAGTACTTC.

In this sample, this clonotype turned up many times. The chain combines TRBV6-5 with TRBJ1-2; 9 positions match TRBD1. J was trimmed by 2 bases and V by 0 bases; bases with no gene match: 7. Looked up from germline, CDR1 is MNHEY and CDR2 is SVGAGI. This CDR3 has 17 amino acids. CDR3 DNA sequence: TGTGCCAGCAGTTACTCCCGAGGAGGGACAGGGAACTATGGCTACACCTTC. This encodes CASSYSRGGTGNYGYTF.

This clonotype was counted only a few times. The V gene is TRBV19, the J gene TRBJ2-7; 9 bases align to TRBD1. Germline V gives CDR1 LNHDA, CDR2 SQIVND (reference sequence). This CDR3 region has 15 residues. V was clipped by 4 bases and J by 3 bases; unmatched bases: 7. CDR3 sequence (DNA): TGTGCCAGTAGTACCACAGGGGGCGGGGGCTACGAGCAGTACTTC. Protein product: CASSTTGGGGYEQYF.

The chain has TRBV24-1 and TRBJ2-6; the D is unclear. Per the germline V gene, CDR1 is KGHDR and CDR2 is SFDVKD. The CDR3 loop spans 17 amino acids. V gave up 2 bases and J gave up 1 base, with 11 bases separating them. CDR3 loop: CATSDSRRLSGANVLTF. The CDR3 DNA sequence: TGTGCCACCAGTGATTCACGGCGGCTATCTGGGGCCAACGTCCTGACTTTC.

The table lists this clonotype with a few counts. The chain has TRBV6-5 and TRBJ1-1, with 9 bases fitting TRBD1. The germline V gene encodes CDR1 MNHEY and CDR2 SVGAGI. There are 15 residues in the CDR3. With V trimmed by 5 bases and J by 5 bases, 9 bases remained unmatched. CDR3 bases: TGTGCCAGCAGTCCTGCTGGACAGGGGAGAACTGAAGCTTTCTTT. Protein sequence: CASSPAGQGRTEAFF.

This clonotype was found many times. V gene TRBV12-3 or TRBV12-4 combines with J gene TRBJ1-2; D perhaps matches TRBD1 (5 bases). Trimming left V 3 bases short and J 0 bases short, with 11 bases between. This CDR3 is built from 15 residues. The CDR3 loop reads CASSFRGGSNYGYTF. The CDR3 nucleotides are TGTGCCAGCAGTTTTCGTGGGGGGTCTAACTATGGCTACACCTTC.

The J gene is TRBJ2-3, the V gene TRBV20-1, with 11 bases lining up with TRBD1. Trimming cost V 0 bases and J 3 bases; bases outside gene matches: 14. The CDR3 spans 19 residues. Per germline, CDR1 DFQATT and CDR2 SNEGSKA (reference sequence). CDR3 sequence: CSARDQETGTGGRTDTQYF. CDR3 DNA: TGCAGTGCTAGAGATCAAGAAACGGGGACAGGGGGTAGGACAGATACGCAGTATTTT.

This clonotype was counted ten times or more. The chain has TRBV6-5 and TRBJ1-2; possible D gene TRBD1, 5 bases. The CDR3 has 18 amino acids. Trimming pared 7 bases from V and 0 bases from J, leaving 24 bases between. The germline V gene has CDR1 MNHEY and CDR2 SVGAGI. This CDR3 reads CASNPGPGGRGANYGYTF. In nucleotides, the CDR3 is TGTGCCAGCAACCCCGGACCGGGGGGTAGGGGAGCTAACTATGGCTACACCTTC.